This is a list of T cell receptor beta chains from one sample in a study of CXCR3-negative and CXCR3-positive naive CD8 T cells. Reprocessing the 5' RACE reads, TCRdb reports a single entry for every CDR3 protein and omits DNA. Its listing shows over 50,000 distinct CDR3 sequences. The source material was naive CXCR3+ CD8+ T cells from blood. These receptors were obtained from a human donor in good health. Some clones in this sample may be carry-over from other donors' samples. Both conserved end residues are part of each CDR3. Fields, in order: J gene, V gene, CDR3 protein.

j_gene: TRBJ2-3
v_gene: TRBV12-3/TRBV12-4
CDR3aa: CASRSPGSTVTDTQYF

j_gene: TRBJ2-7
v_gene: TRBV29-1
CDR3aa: CSVEDLQAHGDYEQYF

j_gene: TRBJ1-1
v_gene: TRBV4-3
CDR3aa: CASSPRDGYTEAFF

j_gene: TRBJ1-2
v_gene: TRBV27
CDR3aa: CATGPIPDTRYTF

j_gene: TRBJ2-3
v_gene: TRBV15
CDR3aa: CDTSASTGGAYTQYF

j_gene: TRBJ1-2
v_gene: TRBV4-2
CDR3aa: CASSQDPTNYGYTF

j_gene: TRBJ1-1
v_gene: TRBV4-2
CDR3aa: CASSQGPGTVEAFF

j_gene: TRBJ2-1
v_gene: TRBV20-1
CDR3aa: CSARPVEGGYNEQFF

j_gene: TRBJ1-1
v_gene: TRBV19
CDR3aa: CASTRDRNSADTEAFF

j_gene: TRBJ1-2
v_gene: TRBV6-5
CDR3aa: CASSRAFMPDGYTF

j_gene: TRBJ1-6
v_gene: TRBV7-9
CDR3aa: CANSSGQGPYNSPLHF

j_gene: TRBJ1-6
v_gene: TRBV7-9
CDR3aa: CASSSNRDRGNSPLHF

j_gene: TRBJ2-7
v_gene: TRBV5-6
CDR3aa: CASSLGPGQGAYEQYF

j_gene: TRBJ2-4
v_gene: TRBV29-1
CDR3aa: CSVEDAGGEDF

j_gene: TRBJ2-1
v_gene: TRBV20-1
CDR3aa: CSARWGRGYVNEQFF

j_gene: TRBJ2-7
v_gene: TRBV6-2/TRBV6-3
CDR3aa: CASSFDTYEQYF

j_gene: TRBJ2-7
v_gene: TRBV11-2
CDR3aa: CASSPLRGGGEQYF

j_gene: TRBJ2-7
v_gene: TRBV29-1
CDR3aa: CSVVWDRGYEQYF

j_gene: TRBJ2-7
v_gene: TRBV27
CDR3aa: CASSYSGDFDEQYF

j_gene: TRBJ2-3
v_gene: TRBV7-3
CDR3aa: CASSLARAAGDTQYF

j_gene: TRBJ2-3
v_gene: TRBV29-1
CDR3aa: CSVELAGGNTDTQYF

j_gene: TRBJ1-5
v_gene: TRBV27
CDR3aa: CASSVLYPGTGVGSQPQHF

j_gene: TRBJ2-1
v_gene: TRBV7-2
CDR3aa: CASSSFETGDEQFF

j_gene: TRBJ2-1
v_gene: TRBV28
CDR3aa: CASSLTSGLRPTYNEQFF

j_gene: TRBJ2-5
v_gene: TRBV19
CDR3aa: CASSIDRDREETQYF

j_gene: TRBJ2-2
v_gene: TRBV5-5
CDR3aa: CASSLGFEGTGELFF

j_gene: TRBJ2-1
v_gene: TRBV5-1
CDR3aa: CASSLIQPTVDNEQFF

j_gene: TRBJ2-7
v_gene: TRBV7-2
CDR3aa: CASSPTSYTARGREQYF

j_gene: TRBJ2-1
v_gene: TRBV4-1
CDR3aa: CASSQVTSGVYNEQFF

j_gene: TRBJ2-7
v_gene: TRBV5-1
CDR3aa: CASSPFLEGNHEQYF

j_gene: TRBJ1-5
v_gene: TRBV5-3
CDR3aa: CARSLEGGLQPQHF

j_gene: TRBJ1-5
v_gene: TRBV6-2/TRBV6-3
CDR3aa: CASSYTISNQPQHF

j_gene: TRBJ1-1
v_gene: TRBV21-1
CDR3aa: CASSSQGRQGRTEAFF

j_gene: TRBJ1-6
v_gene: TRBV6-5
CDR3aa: CAISYSIPYRFNSPLHF

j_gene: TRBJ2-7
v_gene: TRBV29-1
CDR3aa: CSVAGSGDEQYF

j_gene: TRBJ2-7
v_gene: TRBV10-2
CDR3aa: CASNPRDRGSYEQYF

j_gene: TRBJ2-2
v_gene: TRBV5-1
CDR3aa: CASRDGNTGELFF

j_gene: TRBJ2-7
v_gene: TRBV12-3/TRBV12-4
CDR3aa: CASKFRQGIGEQYF

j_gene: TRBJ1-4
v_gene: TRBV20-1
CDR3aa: CSASVEMGEKLFF

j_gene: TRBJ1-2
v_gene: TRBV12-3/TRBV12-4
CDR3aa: CASRFRGGTNGYTF

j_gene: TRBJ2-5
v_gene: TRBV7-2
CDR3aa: CASSLFGGEETQYF

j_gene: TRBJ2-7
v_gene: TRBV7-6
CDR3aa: CASSLAAETYEQYF

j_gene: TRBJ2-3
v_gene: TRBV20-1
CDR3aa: CSARDLSVGGPSSTDTQYF

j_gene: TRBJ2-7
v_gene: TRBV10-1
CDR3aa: CASSLAVRELGEQYF

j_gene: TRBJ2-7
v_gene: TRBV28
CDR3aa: CASSLFQGSPQDYEQYF

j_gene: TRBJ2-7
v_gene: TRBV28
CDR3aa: CASSQVEESYEQYF

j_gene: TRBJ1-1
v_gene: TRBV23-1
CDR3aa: CASSLNRQNTEAFF

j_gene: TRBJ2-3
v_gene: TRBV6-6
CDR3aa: CASSYGSDTQYF

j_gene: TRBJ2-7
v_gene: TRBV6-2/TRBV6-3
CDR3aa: CASNDRLTYEQYF

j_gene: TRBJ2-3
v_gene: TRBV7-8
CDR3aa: CASSLVGVDTQYF

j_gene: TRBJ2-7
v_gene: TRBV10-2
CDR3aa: CASSGRLADPWEQYF

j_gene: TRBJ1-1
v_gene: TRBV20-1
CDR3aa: CSARDRPGGNTEAFF

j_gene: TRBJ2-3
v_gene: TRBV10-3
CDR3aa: CAINSFGDTQYF

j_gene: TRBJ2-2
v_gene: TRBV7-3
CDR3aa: CASSTLAATGELFF

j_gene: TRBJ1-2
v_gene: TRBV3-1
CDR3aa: CASSQEGFDGYTF

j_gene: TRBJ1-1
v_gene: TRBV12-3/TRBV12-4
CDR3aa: CASSEQGAVTEAFF

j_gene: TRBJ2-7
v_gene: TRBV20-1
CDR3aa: CSARVFRTEYEQYF

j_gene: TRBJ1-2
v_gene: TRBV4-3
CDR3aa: CASSDGQGPYGYTF

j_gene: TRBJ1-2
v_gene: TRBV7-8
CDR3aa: CASSLAISPNYGYTF

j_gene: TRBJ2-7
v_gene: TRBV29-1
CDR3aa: CSVERTGSSYEQYF